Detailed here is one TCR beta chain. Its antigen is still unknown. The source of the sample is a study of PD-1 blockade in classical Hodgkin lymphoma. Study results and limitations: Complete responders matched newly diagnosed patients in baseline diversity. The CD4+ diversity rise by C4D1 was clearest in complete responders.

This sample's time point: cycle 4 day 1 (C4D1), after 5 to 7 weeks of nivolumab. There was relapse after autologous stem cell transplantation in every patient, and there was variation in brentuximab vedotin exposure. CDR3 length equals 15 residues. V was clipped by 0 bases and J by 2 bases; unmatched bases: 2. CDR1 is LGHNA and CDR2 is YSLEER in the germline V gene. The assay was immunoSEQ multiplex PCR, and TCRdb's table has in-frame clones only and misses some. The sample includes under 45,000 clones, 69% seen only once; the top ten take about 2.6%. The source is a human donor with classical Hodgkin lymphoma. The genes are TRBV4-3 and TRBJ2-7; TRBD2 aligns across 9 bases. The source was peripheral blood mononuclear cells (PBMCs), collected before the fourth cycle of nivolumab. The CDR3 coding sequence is TGCGCCAGCAGCCAAGACCCTAGCGGGGCCTACGAGCAGTACTTC. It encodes CASSQDPSGAYEQYF.